This is a list of T cell receptor beta chains from one sample in a study of T cells in Graves' hyperthyroidism and ophthalmopathy. TCRdb used MiXCR to reprocess the multiplex PCR reads, holding one entry per CDR3 protein. Seen here are about 360,000 distinct CDR3 sequences, around 25% observed once, and the top ten hold over 70%. The specimen was blood. These receptors were taken from a man in his fifties with Graves' hyperthyroidism. Both conserved end residues are part of each CDR3. Fields, in order: clone size, J gene, V gene, D gene, CDR3 length, CDR3 DNA, CDR3 protein. The D gene is left open where the match is weak. Expanded clones are given a class, and other clones once, few, many or no size at all.

clone_size: few; j_call: TRBJ2-1; v_call: TRBV5-1; d_call: NA; cdr3_length: 15; cdr3_nt: TGCGCCAGCAGGGAGTGGGCCGATCCCTACAATGAGCAGTTCTTC; cdr3_aa: CASREWADPYNEQFF
clone_size: few; j_call: TRBJ1-2; v_call: TRBV10-3; d_call: TRBD1; cdr3_length: 14; cdr3_nt: TGTGCCATCAGGGGGGGGACAGGAGATTATGGCTACACCTTC; cdr3_aa: CAIRGGTGDYGYTF
clone_size: NA; j_call: TRBJ2-1; v_call: TRBV11-2; d_call: NA; cdr3_length: 12; cdr3_nt: TGTGCCAGCAGCTTAGGAGAGTACAAGCAGTTCTTC; cdr3_aa: CASSLGEYKQFF
clone_size: NA; j_call: TRBJ1-1; v_call: TRBV12-3/TRBV12-4; d_call: TRBD1; cdr3_length: 13; cdr3_nt: TGTGCCAGCAACGGACAGGGGGACACTGAAGCTTTCTTT; cdr3_aa: CASNGQGDTEAFF
clone_size: many; j_call: TRBJ1-1; v_call: TRBV6-1; d_call: NA; cdr3_length: 15; cdr3_nt: TGTGCCAGCAGATCTTACGGAGGCGCGGGCACTGAAGCTTTCTTT; cdr3_aa: CASRSYGGAGTEAFF
clone_size: few; j_call: TRBJ2-1; v_call: TRBV24-1; d_call: NA; cdr3_length: 15; cdr3_nt: TGTGCCACCAGTGACCCGCTTACTAGTTTCAATGAGCAGTTCTTC; cdr3_aa: CATSDPLTSFNEQFF
clone_size: NA; j_call: TRBJ1-5; v_call: TRBV2; d_call: NA; cdr3_length: 17; cdr3_nt: TGTGCCAGCAGTGGACCCCAGGGGCCGCATAGCAATCAGCCCCAGCATTTT; cdr3_aa: CASSGPQGPHSNQPQHF
clone_size: NA; j_call: TRBJ2-1; v_call: TRBV7-2; d_call: TRBD1; cdr3_length: 15; cdr3_nt: TGTGCCAGCAGCTCCATCGGAGGACAGGGTAATGAGCAGTTCTTC; cdr3_aa: CASSSIGGQGNEQFF
clone_size: many; j_call: TRBJ2-5; v_call: TRBV28; d_call: TRBD1; cdr3_length: 16; cdr3_nt: TGTGCCAGCAGTCCCTCCGGGACAGGAGATCTTGGGACCCAGTACTTC; cdr3_aa: CASSPSGTGDLGTQYF
clone_size: NA; j_call: TRBJ1-1; v_call: TRBV20-1; d_call: NA; cdr3_length: 12; cdr3_nt: TGCAGTGCCTTCGACACCGCGAAGGGGGCTTTCTTT; cdr3_aa: CSAFDTAKGAFF
clone_size: NA; j_call: TRBJ1-6; v_call: TRBV4-1; d_call: NA; cdr3_length: 16; cdr3_nt: TGCGCCAGCAGCCAAGGACAGGACCTCTATAATTCACCCCTCCACTTT; cdr3_aa: CASSQGQDLYNSPLHF
clone_size: NA; j_call: TRBJ2-5; v_call: TRBV20-1; d_call: NA; cdr3_length: 11; cdr3_nt: TGCAGCCGGGCCTTTCAAGAGACCCAGTACTTC; cdr3_aa: CSRAFQETQYF
clone_size: NA; j_call: TRBJ2-3; v_call: TRBV24-1; d_call: NA; cdr3_length: 15; cdr3_nt: TGTGCCACCAGTGTCCAGGGGAGTTCGACAGATACGCAGTATTTT; cdr3_aa: CATSVQGSSTDTQYF
clone_size: many; j_call: TRBJ2-1; v_call: TRBV20-1; d_call: NA; cdr3_length: 15; cdr3_nt: TGCAGTGCTAGGGCTGTTTCTGGGACTTCCAATGAGCAGTTCTTC; cdr3_aa: CSARAVSGTSNEQFF
clone_size: few; j_call: TRBJ1-2; v_call: TRBV5-1; d_call: NA; cdr3_length: 13; cdr3_nt: TGCGCCAGCGAGAATTTGCCCGGCTATGGCTACACCTTC; cdr3_aa: CASENLPGYGYTF
clone_size: few; j_call: TRBJ1-2; v_call: TRBV20-1; d_call: NA; cdr3_length: 13; cdr3_nt: TGCAGTGCTAGGGCTACAGGGAACTATGGCTACACCTTC; cdr3_aa: CSARATGNYGYTF
clone_size: NA; j_call: TRBJ2-1; v_call: TRBV6-2/TRBV6-3; d_call: TRBD2; cdr3_length: 16; cdr3_nt: TGTGCCAGCAGTTACTCGGGTAGCGGGAGATCAAATGAGCAGTTCTTC; cdr3_aa: CASSYSGSGRSNEQFF
clone_size: NA; j_call: TRBJ2-5; v_call: TRBV5-4; d_call: NA; cdr3_length: 12; cdr3_nt: TGTGCCAGCCAAGAGAGCCAAGAGACCCAGTACTTC; cdr3_aa: CASQESQETQYF
clone_size: NA; j_call: TRBJ2-5; v_call: TRBV9; d_call: NA; cdr3_length: 16; cdr3_nt: TGTGCCAGCAGCGTAGGCGGTTTAGGAACCCAAGAGACCCAGTACTTC; cdr3_aa: CASSVGGLGTQETQYF
clone_size: NA; j_call: TRBJ2-5; v_call: TRBV3-1; d_call: NA; cdr3_length: 17; cdr3_nt: TGTGCCAGCAGCCAAGATAGAAGCCTAGCCCCCCAAGAGACCCAGTACTTC; cdr3_aa: CASSQDRSLAPQETQYF
clone_size: many; j_call: TRBJ2-1; v_call: TRBV18; d_call: NA; cdr3_length: 15; cdr3_nt: TGTGCCAGCTCTCAAGGAGGGAGTTTGTCCAATGAGCAGTTCTTC; cdr3_aa: CASSQGGSLSNEQFF
clone_size: NA; j_call: TRBJ1-2; v_call: TRBV5-1; d_call: NA; cdr3_length: 14; cdr3_nt: TGCGCCAGCAGCTTGGAGACCGTTTACTATGGCTACACCTTC; cdr3_aa: CASSLETVYYGYTF
clone_size: many; j_call: TRBJ2-5; v_call: TRBV7-9; d_call: NA; cdr3_length: 15; cdr3_nt: TGTGCCAGCAGCTTAGCGCGGAAAGGAAGAGAGACCCAGTACTTC; cdr3_aa: CASSLARKGRETQYF
clone_size: many; j_call: TRBJ2-3; v_call: TRBV20-1; d_call: NA; cdr3_length: 14; cdr3_nt: TGCAGCAATACTTTAGCGGACAGCCCAGATACGCAGTATTTT; cdr3_aa: CSNTLADSPDTQYF
clone_size: many; j_call: TRBJ2-3; v_call: TRBV28; d_call: TRBD2; cdr3_length: 12; cdr3_nt: TGTGCCAGCATCGAACGGGAGGGTCCGCAGTATTTT; cdr3_aa: CASIEREGPQYF
clone_size: NA; j_call: TRBJ2-3; v_call: TRBV6-1; d_call: NA; cdr3_length: 14; cdr3_nt: TGTGCCAGCACGGCGGCAACATTCACAGATACGCAGTATTTT; cdr3_aa: CASTAATFTDTQYF
clone_size: NA; j_call: TRBJ2-7; v_call: TRBV11-2; d_call: NA; cdr3_length: 15; cdr3_nt: TGTGCCAGCAGCGGATTTGAGACTGCCTCGGAGGAGCAGTACTTC; cdr3_aa: CASSGFETASEEQYF
clone_size: few; j_call: TRBJ2-5; v_call: TRBV3-1; d_call: TRBD2; cdr3_length: 15; cdr3_nt: TGTGCCAGCAGCGCAGCGGGATTTATCCAAGAGACCCAGTACTTC; cdr3_aa: CASSAAGFIQETQYF
clone_size: NA; j_call: TRBJ2-3; v_call: TRBV2; d_call: NA; cdr3_length: 13; cdr3_nt: TGTGCCAGCCCAGGCAGATCCACAGATACGCAGTATTTT; cdr3_aa: CASPGRSTDTQYF
clone_size: NA; j_call: TRBJ2-1; v_call: TRBV19; d_call: TRBD1; cdr3_length: 15; cdr3_nt: TGTGCCAGTAGTTCCCGGGACAGGCCCCTTGTGGAGCAGTTCTTC; cdr3_aa: CASSSRDRPLVEQFF
clone_size: NA; j_call: TRBJ2-6; v_call: TRBV10-3; d_call: NA; cdr3_length: 16; cdr3_nt: TGTGCCATCAGACGGGACATTAACTCTGGGGCCAACGTCCTGACTTTC; cdr3_aa: CAIRRDINSGANVLTF
clone_size: many; j_call: TRBJ1-2; v_call: TRBV12-3/TRBV12-4; d_call: NA; cdr3_length: 14; cdr3_nt: TGTGCCAGCAGCTTCGACACGGGAGAGTATGGCTACACCTTC; cdr3_aa: CASSFDTGEYGYTF
clone_size: NA; j_call: TRBJ2-3; v_call: TRBV5-1; d_call: NA; cdr3_length: 16; cdr3_nt: TGCGCCAGCAGCTTTGGAGGGGGGCAGACCACAGATACGCAGTATTTT; cdr3_aa: CASSFGGGQTTDTQYF
clone_size: few; j_call: TRBJ1-2; v_call: TRBV29-1; d_call: NA; cdr3_length: 10; cdr3_nt: TGCAGCGTTGAAGTCTATGGCTACACCTTC; cdr3_aa: CSVEVYGYTF
clone_size: NA; j_call: TRBJ2-7; v_call: TRBV27; d_call: TRBD2; cdr3_length: 15; cdr3_nt: TGTGCCAGCAGTTCCAGACTAGCGGGAGCTCCCGAGCAGTACTTC; cdr3_aa: CASSSRLAGAPEQYF
clone_size: NA; j_call: TRBJ2-2; v_call: TRBV6-5; d_call: TRBD1; cdr3_length: 16; cdr3_nt: TGTGCCAGCAGTTACGGGACAGGGGGGAACACCGGGGAGCTGTTTTTT; cdr3_aa: CASSYGTGGNTGELFF
clone_size: many; j_call: TRBJ1-1; v_call: TRBV6-1; d_call: NA; cdr3_length: 15; cdr3_nt: TGTGCCAGCAGTTATTCAACACAAATCAACACTGAAGCTTTCTTT; cdr3_aa: CASSYSTQINTEAFF
clone_size: few; j_call: TRBJ2-1; v_call: TRBV11-2; d_call: TRBD2; cdr3_length: 17; cdr3_nt: TGTGCCAGCAGCTTAGGCCCCGGGACTAGCGGGATATCGGGGCAGTTCTTC; cdr3_aa: CASSLGPGTSGISGQFF
clone_size: few; j_call: TRBJ2-3; v_call: TRBV29-1; d_call: NA; cdr3_length: 13; cdr3_nt: TGCAGCCATTCTGGGGCGACGGGAGATACGCAGTATTTT; cdr3_aa: CSHSGATGDTQYF
clone_size: few; j_call: TRBJ2-5; v_call: TRBV27; d_call: NA; cdr3_length: 12; cdr3_nt: TGTGCCAGCTCAGGGGTGGAGAAGACCCAGTACTTC; cdr3_aa: CASSGVEKTQYF
clone_size: many; j_call: TRBJ2-3; v_call: TRBV20-1; d_call: NA; cdr3_length: 13; cdr3_nt: TGCAGTGCCCTTAACACATACACAGATACGCAGTATTTT; cdr3_aa: CSALNTYTDTQYF
clone_size: many; j_call: TRBJ1-1; v_call: TRBV29-1; d_call: TRBD1; cdr3_length: 12; cdr3_nt: TGCAGCGTTGCTCAGGGGGGCACTGAAGCTTTCTTT; cdr3_aa: CSVAQGGTEAFF
clone_size: NA; j_call: TRBJ2-5; v_call: TRBV30; d_call: NA; cdr3_length: 13; cdr3_nt: TGTGCCTGGGCTGGACAGTTTCAAGAGACCCAGTGCTTC; cdr3_aa: CAWAGQFQETQCF
clone_size: NA; j_call: TRBJ1-1; v_call: TRBV28; d_call: NA; cdr3_length: 12; cdr3_nt: TGTGCCAGCAGTGTGGGGGCCACTGAAGCTTTCTTT; cdr3_aa: CASSVGATEAFF
clone_size: NA; j_call: TRBJ2-5; v_call: TRBV11-2; d_call: NA; cdr3_length: 12; cdr3_nt: TGTGCCAGCAGACCCCAGGGTGATCGGGAGTACTTC; cdr3_aa: CASRPQGDREYF
clone_size: many; j_call: TRBJ1-5; v_call: TRBV28; d_call: NA; cdr3_length: 13; cdr3_nt: TGTGCCAGCAGTTGGGACGGAGATCAGCCCCAGCATTTT; cdr3_aa: CASSWDGDQPQHF
clone_size: NA; j_call: TRBJ1-2; v_call: TRBV3-1; d_call: NA; cdr3_length: 13; cdr3_nt: TGTGCCAGCAGCCAGAGGAGCGGGGAAGGCTACACCTTC; cdr3_aa: CASSQRSGEGYTF
clone_size: few; j_call: TRBJ2-6; v_call: TRBV6-1; d_call: NA; cdr3_length: 13; cdr3_nt: TGTGCCAGCAGGGCCTCTGGGGCCAACGTCCTGACTTTC; cdr3_aa: CASRASGANVLTF
clone_size: NA; j_call: TRBJ2-1; v_call: TRBV24-1; d_call: TRBD2; cdr3_length: 14; cdr3_nt: TGTGCCACCGCTGGGACTAGCGGGAGTAATGAGCAGTTCTTC; cdr3_aa: CATAGTSGSNEQFF